The clone carrying this T cell receptor (beta chain) was counted a few times. V lost 1 base to trimming and J lost 4 bases, with 10 bases between them. This CDR3 comprises 15 residues. Germline assignment: CDR1 SGHTA and CDR2 FQGNSA. This record comes from a study of T cells after yellow fever vaccination. Universal primer sites and UMIs were introduced during 5'RACE template-switching synthesis of TCR cDNA. MiXCR, applied by TCRdb to the 5' RACE reads, yields one record per CDR3 protein. The table has 280,000 or so distinct CDR3 sequences, 8.7% seen once. The clonotype comes from a young man who received the YFV17D yellow fever vaccine. This material consisted of CD4+ T cells sorted from PBMCs, taken 5 days after the yellow fever booster vaccination. The chain carries TRBV7-2 and TRBJ1-4, with TRBD1 as a possible D gene (5 bases). The CDR3 nucleotides read TGTGCCAGCAGCTTAGGGCGGGGCGGTAATGAAAAACTGTTTTTT. Protein sequence: CASSLGRGGNEKLFF.